Presented here are 3 T cell receptor beta chains from one specimen sequenced in a study of cytomegalovirus exposure and HLA in healthy donors. A multiplex PCR was run with 60 Vbeta primers and 13 Jbeta primers. The protocol was immunoSEQ multiplex PCR, while the TCRdb copy is restricted to in-frame clones and leaves out a portion. The sample contains fewer than 200,000 clones, about 80% of which appear only once. The sample taken for sequencing was PBMCs. The receptors originated from a middle-aged man in good health and CMV-seropositive.

The genes are TRBV28 and TRBJ1-5, with 10 bases that match TRBD1. CDR1 and CDR2 from the germline V gene are MDHEN and SYDVKM. This CDR3 has 14 residues. Unmatched junction bases numbered 7, after V lost 5 bases and J lost 9 bases. CDR3 bases: TGTGCCAGCAGTCCGCCGGGACAGGGGACGCCCCAGCATTTT. Its translation is CASSPPGQGTPQHF.

CDR3 in DNA: TGTGCCAGCAGTTTGGAAGGGGCGAATCTCAATCAGCCCCAGCATTTT. This gives the protein CASSLEGANLNQPQHF. The chain couples TRBV28 to TRBJ1-5; the D gene is possibly TRBD1 (5 bases). Germline-derived CDR1 and CDR2 are MDHEN and SYDVKM. The CDR3 has 16 amino acids. Trimming stripped 3 bases from V and 3 bases from J, with 15 bases between. Full variable domain (rest looked up from reference TRBV28 and TRBJ1-5): DVKVTQSSRYLVKRTGEKVFLECVQDMDHENMFWYRQDPGLGLRLIYFSYDVKMKEKGDIPEGYSVSREKKERFSLILESASTNQTSMYLCASSLEGANLNQPQHFGDGTRLSIL.

This chain connects TRBV19 to TRBJ2-5; 11 nucleotides match TRBD1. Germline CDR1 reads LNHDA; CDR2 reads SQIVND (reference sequence). V shed 4 bases, J shed 5 bases, and the junction held 6 bases outside the gene matches. The CDR3 is made up of 15 amino acids. This CDR3 reads CASSSRTGGSETQYF. The CDR3 DNA sequence: TGTGCCAGTAGTAGCCGGACAGGGGGCTCGGAGACCCAGTACTTC.